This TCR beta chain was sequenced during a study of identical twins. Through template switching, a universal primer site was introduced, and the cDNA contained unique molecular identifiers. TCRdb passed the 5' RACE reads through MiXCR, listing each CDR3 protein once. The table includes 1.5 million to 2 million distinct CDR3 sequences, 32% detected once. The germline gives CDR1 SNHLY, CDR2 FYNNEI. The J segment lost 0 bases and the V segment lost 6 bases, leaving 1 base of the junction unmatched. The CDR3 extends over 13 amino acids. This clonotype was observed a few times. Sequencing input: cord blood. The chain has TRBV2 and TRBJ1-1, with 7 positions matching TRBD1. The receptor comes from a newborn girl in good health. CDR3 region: CASRGQMNTEAFF. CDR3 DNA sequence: TGTGCCAGCAGGGGACAGATGAACACTGAAGCTTTCTTT.